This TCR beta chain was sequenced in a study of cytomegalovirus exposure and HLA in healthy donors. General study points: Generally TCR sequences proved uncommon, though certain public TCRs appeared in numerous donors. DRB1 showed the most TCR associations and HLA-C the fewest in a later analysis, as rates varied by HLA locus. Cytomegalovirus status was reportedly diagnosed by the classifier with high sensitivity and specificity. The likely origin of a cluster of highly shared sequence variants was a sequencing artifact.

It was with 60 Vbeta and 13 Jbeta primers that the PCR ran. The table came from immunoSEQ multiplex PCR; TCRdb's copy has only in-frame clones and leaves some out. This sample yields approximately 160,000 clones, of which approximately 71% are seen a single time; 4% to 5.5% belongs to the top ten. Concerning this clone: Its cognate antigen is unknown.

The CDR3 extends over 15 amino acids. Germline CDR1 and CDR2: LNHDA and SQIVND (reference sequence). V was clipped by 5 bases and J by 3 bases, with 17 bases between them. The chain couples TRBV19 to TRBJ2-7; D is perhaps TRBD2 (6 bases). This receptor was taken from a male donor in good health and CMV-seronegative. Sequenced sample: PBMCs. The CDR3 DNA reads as TGTGCCAGTAGTGACCGCCCGGGAGCCCTCTACGAGCAGTACTTC. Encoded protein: CASSDRPGALYEQYF.